One and the same sample provided the 27 T cell receptor beta chains below, sequenced in a study of cytomegalovirus exposure and HLA in healthy donors. 13 Jbeta primers and 60 Vbeta primers were used for the PCR. Profiled with immunoSEQ multiplex PCR; TCRdb holds only in-frame clones, not every one. The sample yields about 90,000 clones, 75% to 90% seen once. The sample consisted of PBMCs. These receptors all come from a man younger than 30 in good health and CMV-seronegative.

The V and J genes are TRBV7-2 and TRBJ1-2, with 9 bases identical to TRBD1. The V segment lost 3 bases and the J segment 4 bases; nucleotides outside the gene matches: 9. This CDR3 is built from 16 residues. The germline CDR1 and CDR2 sequences are SGHTA and FQGNSA. The CDR3, as DNA: TGTGCCAGCAGCTTGGGGGGACAGGGCTCAACCTATGGCTACACCTTC. It translates to CASSLGGQGSTYGYTF.

The chain couples TRBV10-3 to TRBJ1-5, with unresolved D. Germline V lookup: CDR1 ENHRY, CDR2 SYGVKD. The V and J ends lost 1 base and 9 bases respectively, with 13 bases between them. The CDR3 spans 14 residues. CDR3 DNA: TGTGCCATCAGTGAGTTACCGTCTAGAGGGCCCCAGCATTTT. This gives the protein CAISELPSRGPQHF.

CDR3 coding DNA: TGCGCCAGCAGCCAAGGGGACAGGGTCTACAATGAGCAGTTCTTC. As protein: CASSQGDRVYNEQFF. This sequence joins TRBV4-3 and TRBJ2-1; TRBD1 aligns across 9 bases. This CDR3 spans 15 amino acids. V was pared by 1 base and J by 3 bases, with 1 base of the junction left unmatched. CDR1 and CDR2 from the germline V gene are LGHNA and YSLEER.

J is TRBJ2-3 and V is TRBV4-3; 11 bases are a match to TRBD2. CDR3 size: 16 residues. V was pared by 0 bases and J by 6 bases, with 5 bases of the junction left unmatched. Per the germline V gene, CDR1 is LGHNA and CDR2 is YSLEER. CDR3 amino acids: CASSQDAASGRDTQYF. The CDR3 bases are TGCGCCAGCAGCCAAGATGCGGCTAGCGGGAGGGATACGCAGTATTTT.

This rearrangement joins TRBV6-1 to TRBJ2-7; a weak D match, TRBD1 (5 bases). The CDR3 has 13 residues. Looked up from germline, CDR1 is MNHNS and CDR2 is SASEGT. The germline V and J ends were trimmed by 6 bases and 3 bases, with 12 bases remaining between them. The CDR3: CASRPGRVYEQYF. The CDR3 region has the DNA TGTGCCAGCAGGCCCGGCAGGGTCTACGAGCAGTACTTC.

This chain links TRBV11-2 with TRBJ2-7; D remains ambiguous. The CDR3 runs to 16 residues. The V and J ends lost 5 bases and 0 bases respectively, with 17 bases between them. Germline-derived CDR1 and CDR2 are SGHAT and FQNNGV. DNA for the CDR3: TGTGCCAGCAGCCCAAGAGGCTGGCCGAGCTCCTACGAGCAGTACTTC. Translating gives CASSPRGWPSSYEQYF.

This clone was seen a few times. This chain uses TRBV6-1 with TRBJ1-1; 8 positions match TRBD1. Germline V CDR1 and CDR2: MNHNS, SASEGT. The CDR3 has 15 residues. The ends lost 6 bases at V and 4 bases at J; junction bases unmatched: 10. The CDR3 sequence is CASSHTIDRGTEAFF. The CDR3 nucleotides read TGTGCCAGCAGCCACACTATCGACAGGGGCACTGAAGCTTTCTTT.

The chain links TRBV5-4 to TRBJ2-7; TRBD2 matches at 7 bases. CDR3 length: 12 amino acids. With 2 bases clipped from V and 6 bases from J, the junction kept 2 bases outside the gene matches. Germline V gene lookup returns CDR1 SGHNT and CDR2 YYREEE (reference sequence). CDR3 coding DNA: TGTGCCAGCAGCTTTGGGGGGGTCGAGCAGTACTTC. It codes for CASSFGGVEQYF.

J is TRBJ2-1 and V is TRBV7-2; 12 positions agree with TRBD2. The CDR3 contains 16 residues. V was clipped by 1 base and J by 2 bases; unmatched bases: 0. Germline CDR1 is SGHTA and CDR2 is FQGNSA. CDR3 bases: TGTGCCAGCAGCTTAGGACTAGCGGGAGCCTACAATGAGCAGTTCTTC. It translates to CASSLGLAGAYNEQFF.

V usage is TRBV28 and J usage is TRBJ1-2; possible D gene TRBD1, 5 bases. V was cut by 6 bases and J by 8 bases, with 16 bases left in between. The CDR3 length is 13 residues. Per the germline V gene, CDR1 is MDHEN and CDR2 is SYDVKM. The CDR3 loop reads CASRGAVIGGYTF. Written as DNA, the CDR3 is TGTGCCAGCAGAGGGGCCGTAATAGGGGGCTACACCTTC.

This clone was seen once. This chain uses TRBV6-1 with TRBJ2-2; D is possibly TRBD1 (6 bases). Trimming removed 11 bases from V and 0 bases from J, with 13 bases in between. The germline gives CDR1 MNHNS, CDR2 SASEGT. CDR3 size: 14 residues. DNA for the CDR3: TGTGCCTCCCGGCAGGGGCCGAACACCGGGGAGCTGTTTTTT. This translates into CASRQGPNTGELFF.

The chain uses TRBV23-1 and TRBJ1-5, with TRBD1 matching over 8 bases. TRBV23-1 is reported as an ORF; its role is uncertain. CDR3 length: 19 residues. Unmatched junction bases numbered 15, after V lost 2 bases and J lost 3 bases. The CDR3 DNA is TGCGCCAGCAGTCAACCGGGACAGGTCAAAAAGGGGTCCAATCAGCCCCAGCATTTT. Protein sequence: CASSQPGQVKKGSNQPQHF.

This clone occurred once. This chain links TRBV29-1 with TRBJ2-1; TRBD2 aligns across 9 bases. This CDR3 has 16 amino acids. The ends lost 4 bases at V and 6 bases at J; junction bases unmatched: 13. Germline V gene data show CDR1 as SQVTM and CDR2 as ANQGSEA. DNA of the CDR3: TGCAGCGTTGGGAGCTGGGTGAGCGGGAGGCCCAATGAGCAGTTCTTC. Its protein is CSVGSWVSGRPNEQFF.

The chain recombines TRBV5-1 with TRBJ1-2; TRBD1 might be the D (5 bases). The V end lost 0 bases, the J end lost 4 bases, and 7 bases lay between the germline ends. Germline V lookup: CDR1 SGHRS, CDR2 YFSETQ. The CDR3 contains 13 residues. The CDR3 spells CASSLGQTYGYTF. The CDR3 coding sequence is TGCGCCAGCAGCTTGGGACAGACCTATGGCTACACCTTC.

J is TRBJ1-5 and V is TRBV19; D is perhaps TRBD1 (6 bases). CDR1 and CDR2 from the germline V gene are LNHDA and SQIVND (reference sequence). The V and J ends lost 3 bases and 2 bases respectively, with 11 bases between them. The CDR3 runs to 15 residues. CDR3 region: CASSMGWTGNQPQHF. CDR3 sequence (DNA): TGTGCCAGTAGTATGGGGTGGACAGGCAATCAGCCCCAGCATTTT.

The chain joins TRBV7-2 to TRBJ2-6; 9 bases agree with TRBD1. Germline V gene data show CDR1 as SGHTA and CDR2 as FQGNSA. V was clipped by 10 bases and J by 0 bases; unmatched bases: 7. The CDR3 runs to 16 residues. The CDR3 bases are TGTGCCACCTCTAGACAGGGGGTCTCTGGGGCCAACGTCCTGACTTTC. Encoded protein: CATSRQGVSGANVLTF.

In DNA, the CDR3 is TGTGCCAGCAGCGTAGGCCCAAGGAGCTCCTATAATTCACCCCTCCACTTT. Translated, it gives CASSVGPRSSYNSPLHF. This rearrangement joins TRBV9 to TRBJ1-6; D unclear. V shed 0 bases and J shed 0 bases, with 10 bases lying between them. The germline V gene encodes CDR1 SGDLS and CDR2 YYNGEE. The CDR3 has 17 residues.

The chain employs TRBV6-5 and TRBJ1-4; TRBD1 is a possible D gene (6 bases). CDR3 length: 15 residues. Germline assignment: CDR1 MNHEY and CDR2 SVGAGI. Trimming took 4 bases from V and 8 from J, leaving 17 bases between them. The CDR3 DNA reads as TGTGCCAGCAGTTCCAACCGGGGGGCGAGGGAAAAACTGTTTTTT. The encoded protein is CASSSNRGAREKLFF.

V gene TRBV4-3 combines with J gene TRBJ2-2; D remains ambiguous. Trimming took off 0 bases at V and 5 bases at J, with 13 bases between the two ends. In germline, CDR1 is LGHNA, CDR2 YSLEER. CDR3 size: 16 residues. CDR3 protein: CASSQDLSARTGELFF. The CDR3 DNA reads as TGCGCCAGCAGCCAAGACCTATCTGCTCGTACCGGGGAGCTGTTTTTT.

The chain couples TRBV11-3 to TRBJ2-3; no definite D call. The CDR3 spans 14 residues. CDR1 and CDR2 (germline): SGHNT, YENEEA. V was clipped by 5 bases and J by 2 bases, with 11 bases between them. The CDR3 sequence: CASSPSVYTDTQYF. CDR3 DNA sequence: TGTGCCAGCAGCCCGAGTGTCTACACAGATACGCAGTATTTT.

V usage is TRBV21-1 and J usage is TRBJ2-1; the tabulated D call, TRBD1, remains unverified against the DNA. TRBV21-1 is noted as a pseudogene. The CDR3 is made up of 17 amino acids. Here the CDR3 reads CASSRTLDRQFYNEQFF. The CDR3 nucleotides read TGTGCCAGCAGCCGTACACTGGACAGACAGTTCTACAATGAGCAGTTCTTC.

This clone was seen a single time. V gene TRBV4-3 combines with J gene TRBJ2-3; tentatively, D is TRBD2 (5 bases). The ends were cut back, 4 bases at V and 1 base at J, with 9 bases in the middle. Looked up from germline, CDR1 is LGHNA and CDR2 is YSLEER. The CDR3 covers 14 residues. The CDR3, as DNA: TGCGCCAGCAGCCCGCGGGTGGGCACAGATACGCAGTATTTT. Its translation: CASSPRVGTDTQYF.

The chain couples TRBV5-1 to TRBJ2-1, with TRBD2 matching over 12 bases. After removal of 4 bases from V and 7 bases from J, the junction contained 12 bases not matched to a gene. The CDR3 has 17 amino acids. Germline V gives CDR1 SGHRS, CDR2 YFSETQ. The CDR3 spells CASSLTAGTSGLNEQFF. In nucleotides, the CDR3 is TGCGCCAGCAGCCTAACCGCCGGGACTAGCGGGCTAAATGAGCAGTTCTTC.

The rearrangement links TRBV5-6 to TRBJ1-1; TRBD1 is a possible D gene (5 bases). The CDR3 spans 15 residues. V was shortened by 1 base and J by 0 bases, with 10 bases between the two germline ends. CDR1 and CDR2 (germline): SGHDT, YYEEEE. CDR3 loop: CASSLNSGLNTEAFF. As DNA, the CDR3 is TGTGCCAGCAGCTTGAACTCAGGGTTGAACACTGAAGCTTTCTTT.

The V gene is TRBV18, the J gene TRBJ2-7; D is unclear. CDR1 and CDR2 (germline): KGHSH, LQKENI. With 3 bases removed from V and 4 bases from J, the gap between germline ends came to 7 bases. This CDR3 region has 12 residues. The CDR3 loop is CASSPAGYEQYF. The CDR3 DNA follows: TGTGCCAGCTCACCGGCCGGGTACGAGCAGTACTTC.

The rearrangement links TRBV7-2 to TRBJ2-7; 10 nucleotides agree with TRBD2. The CDR3 is made up of 16 amino acids. From germline, CDR1 is SGHTA and CDR2 FQGNSA. Trimming removed 1 base from V and 6 bases from J; junction bases left unmatched: 9. The CDR3 region is CASSLVASGRGGEQYF. The CDR3 coding sequence is TGTGCCAGCAGCTTAGTCGCTAGCGGGAGAGGGGGCGAGCAGTACTTC.

This chain connects TRBV11-2 to TRBJ2-3; D gene ambiguous. With 1 base removed from V and 5 bases from J, the gap between germline ends came to 4 bases. This CDR3 has 12 amino acids. CDR1 and CDR2 (germline): SGHAT, FQNNGV. CDR3 residues: CASSLGQDTQYF. The DNA for the CDR3 is TGTGCCAGCAGCTTAGGTCAAGATACGCAGTATTTT.